The next 8 T cell receptor beta chains were all read from a single sample in a study of T-cell memory formation after mild COVID-19. TCRdb called the 5' RACE reads again in MiXCR, with one record for every CDR3 protein. Of about 45,000 distinct CDR3 sequences listed, roughly 8% are singletons. The material sequenced was PBMCs or a T cell subset sorted from them (not recorded which). These receptors were taken from a man aged 18 to 30 who had mild COVID-19 (a few samples of this study predate the infection). Cell type and time point are not known.

This chain connects TRBV4-3 to TRBJ2-2; 10 nucleotides line up with TRBD2. The CDR3 spans 17 residues. Germline CDR1 LGHNA, CDR2 YSLEER. Unmatched junction bases numbered 10, after V lost 3 bases and J lost 6 bases. DNA of the CDR3: TGCGCCAGCAGCCAGGATTATAGCGGGGGGCCCCCCGGGGAGCTGTTTTTT. Translated: CASSQDYSGGPPGELFF.

This clonotype was seen a few times. The chain is built from TRBV7-9 and TRBJ1-4; D might be TRBD1 (5 bases). Germline CDR1 is SEHNR and CDR2 is FQNEAQ (reference sequence). V was shortened by 6 bases and J by 8 bases, with 10 bases between the two germline ends. This CDR3 has 12 residues. In nucleotides, the CDR3 is TGTGCCAGCAGGGGCGGGGGAGAAAAACTGTTTTTT. Its protein is CASRGGGEKLFF.

This clonotype was seen at least ten times. This chain connects TRBV5-5 to TRBJ1-5; unclear D gene. The V end lost 4 bases, the J end lost 0 bases, and 17 bases lay between the germline ends. From germline, CDR1 is SGHKS and CDR2 YYEKEE (reference sequence). This CDR3 has 17 residues. The CDR3 here is CASSLWTGSISNQPQHF. CDR3 in DNA: TGTGCCAGCAGCCTATGGACGGGCAGCATTAGCAATCAGCCCCAGCATTTT. The variable domain in full, completed from reference TRBV5-5 and TRBJ1-5, reads DAGVTQSPTHLIKTRGQQVTLRCSPISGHKSVSWYQQVLGQGPQFIFQYYEKEERGRGNFPDRFSARQFPNYSSELNVNALLLGDSALYLCASSLWTGSISNQPQHFGDGTRLSIL.

At least ten counts were recorded for this clonotype. The chain employs TRBV5-1 and TRBJ2-3, with a weak D call TRBD2 (5 bases). The CDR3 has 14 amino acids. Deletions cut 4 bases from V and 4 bases from J, with 13 bases between. Per the germline V gene, CDR1 is SGHRS and CDR2 is YFSETQ. The CDR3 coding sequence is TGCGCCAGCAGCCCCACGGGGAGCGCAGATACGCAGTATTTT. It encodes CASSPTGSADTQYF.

The rearrangement joins TRBV7-6 to TRBJ2-3; TRBD1 is a possible D gene (6 bases). The CDR3 loop spans 14 amino acids. Trimming pared 2 bases from V and 4 bases from J, leaving 10 bases between. Germline V gene lookup returns CDR1 SGHVS and CDR2 FNYEAQ. The DNA of the CDR3 is TGTGCCAGCAGCTTAACAGGGAACGCAGATACGCAGTATTTT. Protein product: CASSLTGNADTQYF.

This clonotype has just a few counts. V usage is TRBV7-8 and J usage is TRBJ2-2; TRBD2 agrees at 10 bases. Germline-derived CDR1 and CDR2 are SGHVS and FQNEAQ. Trimming at V came to 2 bases and at J to 5 bases, leaving 2 bases not matched to a gene. The CDR3 runs 15 residues. CDR3 nucleotide sequence: TGTGCCAGCAGCTTACCTAGCGGGGGTACCGGGGAGCTGTTTTTT. Amino acid sequence: CASSLPSGGTGELFF.

On this clonotype: A much more abundant neighbour one base away suggests this may be a read error. The rearrangement uses TRBV5-1 and TRBJ1-2; a possible D gene is TRBD1 (6 bases). Looked up from germline, CDR1 is SGHRS and CDR2 is YFSETQ. The CDR3 has 16 residues. V was trimmed by 0 bases and J by 7 bases, leaving 19 bases between them. The CDR3 spells CASSLDREPGPSGYTF. The CDR3 DNA reads TGCGCCAGCAGCTTGGACAGGGAGCCCGGGCCATCTGGCTACACCTTC.

This rearrangement joins TRBV5-1 to TRBJ2-7; perhaps D is TRBD1 or TRBD2 (5 bases each). The germline V gene encodes CDR1 SGHRS and CDR2 YFSETQ. V lost 4 bases to trimming and J lost 3 bases, with 14 bases between them. The length of the CDR3 is 14 residues. The CDR3 protein is CASSGRDEVYEQYF. The DNA for the CDR3 is TGCGCCAGCAGCGGCAGGGACGAGGTCTACGAGCAGTACTTC.